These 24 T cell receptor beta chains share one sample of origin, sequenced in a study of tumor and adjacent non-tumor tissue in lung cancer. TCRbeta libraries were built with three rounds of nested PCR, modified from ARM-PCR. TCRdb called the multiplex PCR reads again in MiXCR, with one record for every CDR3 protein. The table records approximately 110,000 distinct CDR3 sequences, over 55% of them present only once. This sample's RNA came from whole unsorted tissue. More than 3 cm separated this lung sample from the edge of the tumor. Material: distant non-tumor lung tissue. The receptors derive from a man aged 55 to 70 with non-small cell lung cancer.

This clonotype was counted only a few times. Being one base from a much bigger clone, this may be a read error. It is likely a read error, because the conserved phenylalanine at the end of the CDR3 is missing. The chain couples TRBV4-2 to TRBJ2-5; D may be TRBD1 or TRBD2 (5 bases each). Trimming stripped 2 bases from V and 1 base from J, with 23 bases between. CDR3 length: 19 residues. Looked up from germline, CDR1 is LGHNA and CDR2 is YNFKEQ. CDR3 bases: TGTGCCAGCAGCCAATATCCCATGAGGGGTAGCTTGGGCCAAGAGACCCAGTACCTC. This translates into CASSQYPMRGSLGQETQYL.

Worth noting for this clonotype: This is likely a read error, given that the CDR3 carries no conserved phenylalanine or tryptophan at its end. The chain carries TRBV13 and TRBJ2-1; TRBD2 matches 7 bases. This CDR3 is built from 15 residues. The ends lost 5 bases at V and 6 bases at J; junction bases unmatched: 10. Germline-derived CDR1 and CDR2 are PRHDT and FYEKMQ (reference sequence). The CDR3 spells CASSREADLTNEQFL. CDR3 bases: TGTGCCAGCAGCCGGGAGGCGGACCTTACCAATGAGCAGTTCTTA.

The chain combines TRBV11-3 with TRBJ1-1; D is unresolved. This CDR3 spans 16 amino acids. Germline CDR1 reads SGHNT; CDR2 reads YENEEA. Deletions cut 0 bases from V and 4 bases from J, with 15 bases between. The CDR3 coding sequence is TGTGCCAGCAGCTTAGATGGAAGAGGGCAGAGCACTGAAGCTTTCTTT. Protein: CASSLDGRGQSTEAFF.

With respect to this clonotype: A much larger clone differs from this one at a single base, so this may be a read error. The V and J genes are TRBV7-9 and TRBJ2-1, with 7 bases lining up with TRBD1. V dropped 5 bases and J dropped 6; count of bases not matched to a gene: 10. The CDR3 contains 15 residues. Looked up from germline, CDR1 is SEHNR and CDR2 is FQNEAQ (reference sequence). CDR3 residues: CASSLPGQSLNEQFF. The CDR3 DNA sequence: TGTGCCAGCAGCCTACCGGGACAGAGTCTCAATGAGCAGTTCTTC.

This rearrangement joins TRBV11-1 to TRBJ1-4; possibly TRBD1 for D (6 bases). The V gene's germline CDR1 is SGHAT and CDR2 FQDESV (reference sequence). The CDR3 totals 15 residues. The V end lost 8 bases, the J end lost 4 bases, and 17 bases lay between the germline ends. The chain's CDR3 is CASCNDRSVNEKLFF. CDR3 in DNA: TGTGCCAGCTGCAACGACAGGTCGGTTAATGAAAAACTGTTTTTT.

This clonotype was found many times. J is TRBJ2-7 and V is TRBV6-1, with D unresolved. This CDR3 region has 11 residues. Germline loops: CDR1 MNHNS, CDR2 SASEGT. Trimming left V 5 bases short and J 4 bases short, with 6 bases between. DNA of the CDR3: TGTGCCAGCAGTCCCCTATACGAGCAGTACTTC. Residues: CASSPLYEQYF.

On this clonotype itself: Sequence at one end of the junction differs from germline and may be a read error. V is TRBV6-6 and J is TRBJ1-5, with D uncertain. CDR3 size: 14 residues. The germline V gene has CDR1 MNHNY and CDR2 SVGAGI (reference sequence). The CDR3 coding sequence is TGTGCCAGCAGTACCCGAGATGGCAATAAGCCCCAACATTTT. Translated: CASSTRDGNKPQHF.

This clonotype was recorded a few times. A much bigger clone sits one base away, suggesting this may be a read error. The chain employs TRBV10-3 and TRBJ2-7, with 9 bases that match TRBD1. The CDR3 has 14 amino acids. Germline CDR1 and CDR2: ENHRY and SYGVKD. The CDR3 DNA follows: TGTGCCACCAGTCCGGGACAGGGCCCCTACAAGCAGTACTTC. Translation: CATSPGQGPYKQYF.

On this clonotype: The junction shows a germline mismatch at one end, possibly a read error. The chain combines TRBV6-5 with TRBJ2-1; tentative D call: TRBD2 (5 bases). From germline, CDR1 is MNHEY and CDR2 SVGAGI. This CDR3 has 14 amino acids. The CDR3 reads CASRPGFRNDEQFF. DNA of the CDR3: TGTGCCAGCAGGCCGGGATTCAGAAACGATGAGCAGTTCTTT.

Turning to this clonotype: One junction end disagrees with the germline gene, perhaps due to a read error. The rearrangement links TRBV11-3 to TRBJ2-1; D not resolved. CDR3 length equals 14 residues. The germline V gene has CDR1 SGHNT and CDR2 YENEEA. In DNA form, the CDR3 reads TGTGCCAACAGCTTAGAATCACTATCCAATGAGCTGTTCTTC. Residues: CANSLESLSNELFF.

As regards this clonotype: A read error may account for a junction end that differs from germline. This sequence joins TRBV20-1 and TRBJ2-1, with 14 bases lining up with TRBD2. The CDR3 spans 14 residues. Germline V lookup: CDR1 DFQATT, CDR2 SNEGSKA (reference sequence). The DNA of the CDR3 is TGCAGTGCGCGACTAGCGGGGGGGTACAATAAGCAGTTCTTC. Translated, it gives CSARLAGGYNKQFF.

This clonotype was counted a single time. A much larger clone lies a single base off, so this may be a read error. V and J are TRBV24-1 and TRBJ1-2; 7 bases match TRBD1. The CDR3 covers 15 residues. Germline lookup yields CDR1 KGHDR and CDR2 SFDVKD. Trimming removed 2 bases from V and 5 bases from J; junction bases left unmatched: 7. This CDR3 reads CATSDSGTVEYGYTF. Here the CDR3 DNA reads TGTGCCACCAGTGATTCCGGGACAGTGGAATATGGCTACACCTTC.

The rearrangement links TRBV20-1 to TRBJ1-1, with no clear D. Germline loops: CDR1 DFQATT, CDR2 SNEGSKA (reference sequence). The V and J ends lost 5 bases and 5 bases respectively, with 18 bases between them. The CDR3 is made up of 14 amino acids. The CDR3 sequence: CSAPLEDSTTEAFF. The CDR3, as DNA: TGCAGTGCTCCATTGGAGGATTCCACTACTGAAGCTTTCTTT.

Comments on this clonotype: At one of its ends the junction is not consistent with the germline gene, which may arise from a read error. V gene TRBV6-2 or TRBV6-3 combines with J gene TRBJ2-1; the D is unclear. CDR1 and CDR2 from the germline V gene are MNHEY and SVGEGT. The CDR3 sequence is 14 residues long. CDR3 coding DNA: TGTTCCAGCAGTCGACGAGCTGCCTACAATGAGCAGTTCTTC. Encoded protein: CSSSRRAAYNEQFF.

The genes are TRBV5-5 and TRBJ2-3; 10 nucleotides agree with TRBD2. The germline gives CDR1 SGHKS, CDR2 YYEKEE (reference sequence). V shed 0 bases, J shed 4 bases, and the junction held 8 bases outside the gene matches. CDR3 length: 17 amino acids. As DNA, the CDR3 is TGTGCCAGCAGCTTGGGATGGACTAGCGGAAGGGCAGATACGCAGTATTTT. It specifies CASSLGWTSGRADTQYF. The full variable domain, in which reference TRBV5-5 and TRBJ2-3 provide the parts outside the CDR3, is DAGVTQSPTHLIKTRGQQVTLRCSPISGHKSVSWYQQVLGQGPQFIFQYYEKEERGRGNFPDRFSARQFPNYSSELNVNALLLGDSALYLCASSLGWTSGRADTQYFGPGTRLTVL.

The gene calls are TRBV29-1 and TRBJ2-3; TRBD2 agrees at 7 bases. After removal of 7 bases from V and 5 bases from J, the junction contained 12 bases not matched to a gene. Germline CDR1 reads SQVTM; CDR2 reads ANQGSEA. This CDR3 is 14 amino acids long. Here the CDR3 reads CSDSGREKIDTQYF. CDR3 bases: TGCAGCGACTCTGGGCGGGAGAAAATAGATACGCAGTATTTT.

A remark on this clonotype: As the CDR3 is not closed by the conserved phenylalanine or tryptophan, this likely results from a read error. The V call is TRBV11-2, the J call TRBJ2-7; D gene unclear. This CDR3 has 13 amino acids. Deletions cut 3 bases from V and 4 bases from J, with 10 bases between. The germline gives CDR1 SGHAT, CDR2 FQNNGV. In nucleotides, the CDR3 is TGTGCCAGCAGCTTTTACGGAGCATACGAGCAGTACTTA. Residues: CASSFYGAYEQYL.

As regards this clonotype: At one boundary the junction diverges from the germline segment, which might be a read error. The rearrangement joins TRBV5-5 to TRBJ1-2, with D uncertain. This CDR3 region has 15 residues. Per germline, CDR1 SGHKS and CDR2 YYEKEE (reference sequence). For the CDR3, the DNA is TGTGCCAGCAACTTGGCATCGGGTACGGTGGGTGGCTACACCTTC. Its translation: CASNLASGTVGGYTF.

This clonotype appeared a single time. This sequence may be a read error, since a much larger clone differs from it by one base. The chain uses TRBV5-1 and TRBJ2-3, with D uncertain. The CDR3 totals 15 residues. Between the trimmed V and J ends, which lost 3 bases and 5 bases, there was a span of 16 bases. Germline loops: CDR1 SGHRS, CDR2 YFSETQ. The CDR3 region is CASSSDGFGIDTQYF. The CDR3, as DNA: TGCGCCAGCAGCTCCGACGGTTTTGGCATAGATACGCAGTATTTT.

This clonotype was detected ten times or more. CDR3 coding DNA: TGTGCCAGCAGTGAAGAGATAGGGGGTTGGGGCAATCAGCCCCAGCATTTT. This encodes CASSEEIGGWGNQPQHF. The chain joins TRBV6-1 to TRBJ1-5, with D possibly TRBD1 on 6 matching bases. The CDR3 has 17 residues. Per the germline V gene, CDR1 is MNHNS and CDR2 is SASEGT. The V end was cut by 1 base, the J end by 2 bases, with 15 bases between.

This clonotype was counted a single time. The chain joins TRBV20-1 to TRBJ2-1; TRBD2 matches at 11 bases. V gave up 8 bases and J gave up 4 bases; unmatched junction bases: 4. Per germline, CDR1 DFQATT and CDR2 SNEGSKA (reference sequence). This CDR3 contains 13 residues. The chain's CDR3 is CSTTSGSYNEQFF. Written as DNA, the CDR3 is TGCAGTACCACTAGCGGGAGTTACAATGAGCAGTTCTTC.

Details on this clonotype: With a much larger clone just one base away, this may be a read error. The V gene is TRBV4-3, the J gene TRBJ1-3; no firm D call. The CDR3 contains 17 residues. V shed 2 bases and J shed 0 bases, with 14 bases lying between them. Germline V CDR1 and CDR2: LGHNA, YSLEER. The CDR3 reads CASSQFLQRSSGNTIYF. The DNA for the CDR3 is TGCGCCAGCAGCCAATTCCTTCAACGGTCCTCTGGAAACACCATATATTTT.

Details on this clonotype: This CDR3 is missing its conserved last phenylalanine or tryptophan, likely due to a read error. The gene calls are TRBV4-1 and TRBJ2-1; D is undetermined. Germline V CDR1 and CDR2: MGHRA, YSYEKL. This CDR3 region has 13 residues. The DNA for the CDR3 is TGCGCCAGCAGCCAAGTTATCGGCAATCAGCAGTTCGTC. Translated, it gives CASSQVIGNQQFV.

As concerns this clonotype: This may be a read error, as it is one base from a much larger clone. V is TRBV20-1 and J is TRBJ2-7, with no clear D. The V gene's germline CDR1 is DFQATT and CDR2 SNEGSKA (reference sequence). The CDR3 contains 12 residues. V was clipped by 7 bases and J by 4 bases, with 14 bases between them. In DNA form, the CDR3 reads TGCAGTGTTTCACCCTCAGGTTACGAGCAGTACTTC. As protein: CSVSPSGYEQYF.